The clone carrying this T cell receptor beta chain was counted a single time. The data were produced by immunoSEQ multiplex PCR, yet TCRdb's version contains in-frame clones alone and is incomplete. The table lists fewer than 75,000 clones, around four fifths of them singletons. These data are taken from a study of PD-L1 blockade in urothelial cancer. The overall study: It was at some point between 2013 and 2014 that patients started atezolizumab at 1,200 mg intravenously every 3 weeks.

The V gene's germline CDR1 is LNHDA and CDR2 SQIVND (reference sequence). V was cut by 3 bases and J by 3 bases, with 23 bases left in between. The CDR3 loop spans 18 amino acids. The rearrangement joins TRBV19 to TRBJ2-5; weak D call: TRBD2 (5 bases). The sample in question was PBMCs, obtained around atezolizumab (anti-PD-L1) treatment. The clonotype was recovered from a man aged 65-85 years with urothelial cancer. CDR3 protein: CASSMGPQIGVGKETQYF. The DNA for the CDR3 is TGTGCCAGTAGTATGGGTCCCCAGATCGGGGTGGGAAAAGAGACCCAGTACTTC.